This entry concerns a single T cell receptor (beta chain). Its antigen remains unknown. This sample was included in a study of cytomegalovirus exposure and HLA in healthy donors. Overall study results and limits: An assumption of roughly uniform sequencing depth across donors underlay the presence/absence analyses. Further analysis, carried out later, found HLA-associated TCR beta chains more clonally expanded than equally common other chains.

Primers included in the PCR were 60 Vbeta and 13 Jbeta primers. Original processing methods: About 10 million of some 80 million unique TCR beta chains were shared, per a later count. The table came from immunoSEQ multiplex PCR; TCRdb's copy has only in-frame clones and leaves some out. V and J calls and clone size are copied from that table; D and trimming were computed from the DNA. The sample carries fewer than 200,000 clones, approximately 79% recorded once. Germline loops: CDR1 LNHDA, CDR2 SQIVND (reference sequence). Trimming removed 4 bases from V and 4 bases from J, with 13 bases in between. This CDR3 spans 14 amino acids.

The sequencing input was PBMCs. The rearrangement uses TRBV19 and TRBJ1-1; a possible D gene is TRBD1 (6 bases). This TCR derives from a male donor in good health and CMV-seronegative. CDR3 nucleotides: TGTGCCAGTAGTAGTAACAGGGTTGTCACTGAAGCTTTCTTT. Amino acid sequence: CASSSNRVVTEAFF.